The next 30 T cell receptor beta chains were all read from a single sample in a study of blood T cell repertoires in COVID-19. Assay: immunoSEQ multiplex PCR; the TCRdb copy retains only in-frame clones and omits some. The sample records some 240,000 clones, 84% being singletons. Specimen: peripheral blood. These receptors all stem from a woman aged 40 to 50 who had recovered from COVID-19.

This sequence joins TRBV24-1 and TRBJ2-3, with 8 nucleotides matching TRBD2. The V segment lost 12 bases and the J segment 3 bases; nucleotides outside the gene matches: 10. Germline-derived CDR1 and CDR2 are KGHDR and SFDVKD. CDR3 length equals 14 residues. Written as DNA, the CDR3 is TGTGCCGCCGGAGGACAGCGGGGGACAGATACGCAGTATTTT. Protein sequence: CAAGGQRGTDTQYF.

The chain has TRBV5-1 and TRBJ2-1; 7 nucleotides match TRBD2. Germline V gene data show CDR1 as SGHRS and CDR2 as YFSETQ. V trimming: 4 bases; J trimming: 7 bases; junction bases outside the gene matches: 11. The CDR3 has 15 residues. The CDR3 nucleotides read TGCGCCAGCAGCGCCCGGGACTACCTTAAGAATGAGCAGTTCTTC. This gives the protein CASSARDYLKNEQFF.

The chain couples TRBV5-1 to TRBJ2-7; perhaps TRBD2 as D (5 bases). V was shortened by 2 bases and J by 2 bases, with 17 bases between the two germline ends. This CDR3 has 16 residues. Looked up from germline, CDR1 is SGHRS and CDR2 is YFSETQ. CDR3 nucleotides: TGCGCCAGCAGCTTAGGCCCAGCGGCAAGAACCTACGAGCAGTACTTC. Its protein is CASSLGPAARTYEQYF.

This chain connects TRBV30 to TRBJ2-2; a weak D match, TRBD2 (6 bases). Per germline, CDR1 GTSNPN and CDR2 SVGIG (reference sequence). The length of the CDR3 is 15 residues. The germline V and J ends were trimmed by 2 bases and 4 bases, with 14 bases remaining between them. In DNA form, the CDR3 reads TGTGCCTGGAGTACGAGGCAGGGAGGCACCGGGGAGCTGTTTTTT. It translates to CAWSTRQGGTGELFF.

CDR3 protein: CASSPSGLLNYGYTF. The DNA for the CDR3 is TGTGCCAGCAGTCCGAGCGGACTTCTTAACTATGGCTACACCTTC. The genes are TRBV28 and TRBJ1-2; D uncertain. Germline V lookup: CDR1 MDHEN, CDR2 SYDVKM. The CDR3 contains 15 residues. The V end lost 5 bases, the J end lost 1 base, and 14 bases lay between the germline ends.

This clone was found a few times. The CDR3 nucleotides are TGTGCCAGCAGGGGACAGCGGGAGTATTCACCCCTCCACTTT. Translated, it gives CASRGQREYSPLHF. The chain recombines TRBV3-1 (or the pseudogene TRBV3-2) with TRBJ1-6, with 7 bases fitting TRBD1. Unmatched junction bases numbered 7, after V lost 6 bases and J lost 8 bases. The CDR3 runs 14 residues. CDR1 and CDR2 (germline): LGHDT, YNNKEL (reference sequence).

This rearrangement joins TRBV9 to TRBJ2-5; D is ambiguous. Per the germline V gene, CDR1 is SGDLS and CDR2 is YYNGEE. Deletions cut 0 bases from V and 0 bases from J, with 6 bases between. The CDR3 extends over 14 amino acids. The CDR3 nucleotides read TGTGCCAGCAGCGTAGTCCCAGACCAAGAGACCCAGTACTTC. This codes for CASSVVPDQETQYF.

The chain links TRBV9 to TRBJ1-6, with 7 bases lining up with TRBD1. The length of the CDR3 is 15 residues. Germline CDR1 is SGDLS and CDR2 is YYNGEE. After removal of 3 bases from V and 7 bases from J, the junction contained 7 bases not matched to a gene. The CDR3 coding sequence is TGTGCCAGCAGCGCCCGGGACAGACCAAATTCACCCCTCCACTTT. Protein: CASSARDRPNSPLHF.

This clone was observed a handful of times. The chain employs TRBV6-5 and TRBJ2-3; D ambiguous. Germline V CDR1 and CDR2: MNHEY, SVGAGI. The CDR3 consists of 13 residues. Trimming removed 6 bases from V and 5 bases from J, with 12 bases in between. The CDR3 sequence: CASRTPGGDTQYF. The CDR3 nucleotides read TGTGCCAGCAGAACCCCCGGCGGAGATACGCAGTATTTT.

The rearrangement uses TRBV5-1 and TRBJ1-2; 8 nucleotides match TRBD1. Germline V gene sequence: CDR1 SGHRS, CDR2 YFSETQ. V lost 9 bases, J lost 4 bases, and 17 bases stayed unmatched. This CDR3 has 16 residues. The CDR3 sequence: CATSTGAPTFGYGYTF. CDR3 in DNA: TGCGCCACCTCGACAGGGGCGCCAACCTTCGGCTATGGCTACACCTTC. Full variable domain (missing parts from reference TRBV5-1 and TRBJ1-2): KAGVTQTPRYLIKTRGQQVTLSCSPISGHRSVSWYQQTPGQGLQFLFEYFSETQRNKGNFPGRFSGRQFSNSRSEMNVSTLELGDSALYLCATSTGAPTFGYGYTFGSGTRLTVV.

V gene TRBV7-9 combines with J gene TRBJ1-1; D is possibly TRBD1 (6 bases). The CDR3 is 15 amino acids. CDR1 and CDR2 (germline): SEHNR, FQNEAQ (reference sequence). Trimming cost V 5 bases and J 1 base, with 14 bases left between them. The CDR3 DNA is TGTGCCAGCAGCGCACACAGGGTGGGGAACACTGAAGCTTTCTTT. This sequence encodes CASSAHRVGNTEAFF.

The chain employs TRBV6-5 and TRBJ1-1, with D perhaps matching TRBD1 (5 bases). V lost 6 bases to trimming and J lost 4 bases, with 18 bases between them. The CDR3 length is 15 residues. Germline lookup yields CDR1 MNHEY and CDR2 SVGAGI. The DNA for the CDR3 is TGTGCCAGCAGGGGGCCCAAGGGGCTGAGCACTGAAGCTTTCTTT. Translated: CASRGPKGLSTEAFF.

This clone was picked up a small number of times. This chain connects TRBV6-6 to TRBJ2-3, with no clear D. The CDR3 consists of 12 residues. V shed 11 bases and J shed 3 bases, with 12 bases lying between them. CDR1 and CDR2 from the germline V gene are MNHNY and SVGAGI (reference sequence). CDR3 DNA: TGTGCCGCCAAGACTGAGACAGATACGCAGTATTTT. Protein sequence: CAAKTETDTQYF.

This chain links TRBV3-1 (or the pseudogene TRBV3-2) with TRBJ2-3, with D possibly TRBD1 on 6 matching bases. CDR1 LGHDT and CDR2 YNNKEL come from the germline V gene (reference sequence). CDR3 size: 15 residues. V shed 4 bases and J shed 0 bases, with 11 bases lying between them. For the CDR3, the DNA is TGTGCCAGCAGCCTTGGACAGATGAGCACAGATACGCAGTATTTT. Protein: CASSLGQMSTDTQYF.

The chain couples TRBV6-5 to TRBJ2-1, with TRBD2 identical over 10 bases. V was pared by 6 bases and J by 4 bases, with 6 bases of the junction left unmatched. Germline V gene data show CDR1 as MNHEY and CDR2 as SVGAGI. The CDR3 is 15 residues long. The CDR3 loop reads CASRIAGGVYNEQFF. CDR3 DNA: TGTGCCAGCAGAATAGCGGGGGGTGTTTACAATGAGCAGTTCTTC.

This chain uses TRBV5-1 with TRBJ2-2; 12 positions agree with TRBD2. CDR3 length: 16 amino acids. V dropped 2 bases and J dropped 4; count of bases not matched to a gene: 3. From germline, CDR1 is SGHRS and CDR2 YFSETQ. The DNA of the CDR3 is TGCGCCAGCAGCTTCACTAGCGGGGGGCGCACCGGGGAGCTGTTTTTT. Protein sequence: CASSFTSGGRTGELFF.

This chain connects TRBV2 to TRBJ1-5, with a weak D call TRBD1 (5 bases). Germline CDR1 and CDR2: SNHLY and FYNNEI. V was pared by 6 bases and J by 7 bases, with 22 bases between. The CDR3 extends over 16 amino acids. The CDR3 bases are TGTGCCAGCAGCACTGGTGGGGCAGGGAATGGACAGCCCCAGCATTTT. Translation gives CASSTGGAGNGQPQHF.

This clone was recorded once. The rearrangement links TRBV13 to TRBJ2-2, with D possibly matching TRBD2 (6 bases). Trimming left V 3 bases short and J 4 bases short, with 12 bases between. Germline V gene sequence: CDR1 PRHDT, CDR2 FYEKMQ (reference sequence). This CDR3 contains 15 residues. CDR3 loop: CASSFDRGFTGELFF. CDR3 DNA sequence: TGTGCCAGCAGCTTTGACCGGGGGTTCACCGGGGAGCTGTTTTTT.

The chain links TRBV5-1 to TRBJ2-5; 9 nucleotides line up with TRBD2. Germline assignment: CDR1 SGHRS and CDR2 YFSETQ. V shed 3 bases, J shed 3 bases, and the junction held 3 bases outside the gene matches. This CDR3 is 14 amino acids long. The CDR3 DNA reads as TGCGCCAGCAGCTATTCTAGCGGGGAAGAGACCCAGTACTTC. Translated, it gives CASSYSSGEETQYF.

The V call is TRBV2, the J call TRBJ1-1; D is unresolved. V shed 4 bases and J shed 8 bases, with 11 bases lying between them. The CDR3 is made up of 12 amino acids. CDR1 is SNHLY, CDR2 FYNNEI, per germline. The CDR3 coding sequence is TGTGCCAGCAGTGGAACAGCCACAGAAGCTTTCTTT. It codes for CASSGTATEAFF.

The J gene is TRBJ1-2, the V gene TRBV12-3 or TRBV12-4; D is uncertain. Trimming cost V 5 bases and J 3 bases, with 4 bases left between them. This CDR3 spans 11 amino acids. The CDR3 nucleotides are TGTGCCAGCAGTCGTTACTATGGCTACACCTTC. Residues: CASSRYYGYTF.

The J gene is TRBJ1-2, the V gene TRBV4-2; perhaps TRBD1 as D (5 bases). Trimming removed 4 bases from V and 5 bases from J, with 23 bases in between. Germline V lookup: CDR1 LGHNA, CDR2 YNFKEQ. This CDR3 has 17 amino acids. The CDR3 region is CASSLNRGDVGLYGYTF. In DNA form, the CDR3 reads TGTGCCAGCAGCCTAAACCGGGGGGACGTGGGGTTATATGGCTACACCTTC.

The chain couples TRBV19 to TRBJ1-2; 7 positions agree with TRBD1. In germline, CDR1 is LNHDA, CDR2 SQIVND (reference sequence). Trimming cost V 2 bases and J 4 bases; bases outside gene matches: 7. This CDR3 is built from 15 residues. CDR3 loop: CASSIRPGGIYGYTF. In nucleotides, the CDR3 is TGTGCCAGTAGTATAAGGCCAGGGGGGATCTATGGCTACACCTTC.

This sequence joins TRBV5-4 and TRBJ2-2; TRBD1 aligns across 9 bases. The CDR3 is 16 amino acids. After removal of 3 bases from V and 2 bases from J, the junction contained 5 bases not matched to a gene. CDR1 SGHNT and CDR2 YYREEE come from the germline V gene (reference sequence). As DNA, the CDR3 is TGTGCCAGCAGCTCCGGGACAGGGAAAAACACCGGGGAGCTGTTTTTT. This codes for CASSSGTGKNTGELFF.

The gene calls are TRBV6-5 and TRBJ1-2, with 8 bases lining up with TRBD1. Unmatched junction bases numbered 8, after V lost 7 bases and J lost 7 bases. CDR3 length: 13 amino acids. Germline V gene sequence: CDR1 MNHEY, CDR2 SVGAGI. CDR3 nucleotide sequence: TGTGCCAGCACAGGGGGCGTCTTTCGTGGCTACACCTTC. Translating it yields CASTGGVFRGYTF.

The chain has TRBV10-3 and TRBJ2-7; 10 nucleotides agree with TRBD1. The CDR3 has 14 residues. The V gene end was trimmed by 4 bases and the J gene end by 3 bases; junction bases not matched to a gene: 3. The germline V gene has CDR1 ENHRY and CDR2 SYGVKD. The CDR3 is CAISGGQGVYEQYF. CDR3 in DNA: TGTGCCATCAGTGGAGGACAGGGGGTCTACGAGCAGTACTTC.

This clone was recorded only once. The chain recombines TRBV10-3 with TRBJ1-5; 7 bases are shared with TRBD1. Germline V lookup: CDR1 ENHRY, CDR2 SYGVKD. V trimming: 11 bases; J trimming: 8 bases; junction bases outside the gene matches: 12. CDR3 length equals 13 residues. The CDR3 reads CASSKGAREPQHF. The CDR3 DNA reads TGTGCCTCCTCAAAGGGGGCGAGGGAGCCCCAGCATTTT.

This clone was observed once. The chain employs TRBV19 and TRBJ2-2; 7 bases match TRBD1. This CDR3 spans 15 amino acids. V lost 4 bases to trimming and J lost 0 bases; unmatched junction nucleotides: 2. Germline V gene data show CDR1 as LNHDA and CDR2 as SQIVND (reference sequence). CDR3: CASSRGQSNTGELFF. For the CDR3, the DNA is TGTGCCAGTAGTAGGGGACAGTCGAACACCGGGGAGCTGTTTTTT.

CDR3 residues: CASSPTTGGGETQYF. The CDR3 DNA reads as TGTGCCAGCAGCCCGACTACAGGGGGAGGAGAGACCCAGTACTTC. The chain carries TRBV5-4 and TRBJ2-5, with 8 bases matching TRBD1. CDR1 is SGHNT, CDR2 YYREEE, per germline (reference sequence). V lost 4 bases and J lost 4; bases outside the gene matches: 9. CDR3 length equals 15 residues.

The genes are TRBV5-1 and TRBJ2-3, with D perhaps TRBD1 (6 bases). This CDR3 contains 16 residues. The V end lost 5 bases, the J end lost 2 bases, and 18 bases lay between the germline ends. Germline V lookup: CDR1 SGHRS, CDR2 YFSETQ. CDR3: CASSKTGTPDTDTQYF. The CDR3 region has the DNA TGCGCCAGCAGTAAAACCGGGACACCAGACACAGATACGCAGTATTTT.